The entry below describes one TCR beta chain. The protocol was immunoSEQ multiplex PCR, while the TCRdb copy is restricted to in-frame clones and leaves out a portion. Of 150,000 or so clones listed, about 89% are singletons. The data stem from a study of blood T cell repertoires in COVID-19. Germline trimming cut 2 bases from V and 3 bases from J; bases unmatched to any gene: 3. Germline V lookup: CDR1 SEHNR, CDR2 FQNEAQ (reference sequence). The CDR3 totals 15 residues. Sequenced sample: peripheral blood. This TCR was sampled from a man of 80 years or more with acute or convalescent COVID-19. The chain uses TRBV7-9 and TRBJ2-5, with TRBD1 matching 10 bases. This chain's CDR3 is CASSLWTGGEETQYF. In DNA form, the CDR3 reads TGTGCCAGCAGCTTATGGACAGGGGGGGAAGAGACCCAGTACTTC.